Reported below is one TCR beta chain. The source of the sample is a study of blood T cell repertoires in COVID-19. Study information: PBMCs, B-cell-depleted T cells, or T cells provided the cDNA or gDNA that made up the material.

In the study's own analysis: Estimates of nucleated cell counts were drawn from the amplification of reference gene primers. TCRdb keeps only in-frame clones here, not all; method: immunoSEQ multiplex PCR. The DNA gave D and trimming, while V, J and clone size come from that table. The table lists almost 90,000 clones, over 70% of them singletons. The sequenced sample consisted of peripheral blood. The TCR was taken from a man at least 80 years old with acute or convalescent COVID-19.

Written as DNA, the CDR3 is TGTGCCAGCAGGCCGGGACAGGGAAGCTATGGCTACACCTTC. Protein sequence: CASRPGQGSYGYTF. V gene TRBV6-5 combines with J gene TRBJ1-2, with TRBD1 matching 9 bases. Germline V gene sequence: CDR1 MNHEY, CDR2 SVGAGI. The CDR3 has 14 amino acids. J gave up 4 bases and V 6 bases, and 6 bases lay outside the gene matches.